These 28 T cell receptor beta chains were sequenced from one sample in a study of T cells after posttransplantation cyclophosphamide. Sequenced by immunoSEQ multiplex PCR; TCRdb stores in-frame clones only, minus some. The sample counts some 10,000 clones, none seen once; the ten largest own approximately 26%. A marrow graft followed busulfan-fludarabine conditioning, with cyclophosphamide on days +3 and +4. Sequenced material: PBMCs, taken after allogeneic stem cell transplant with posttransplant cyclophosphamide. The receptors stem from a female patient between 40 and 50 years old who received an allogeneic stem cell transplant from a related donor, was CMV-positive, and had no GVHD. The T cells may come from the graft donor.

This clone was recorded many times. The chain employs TRBV7-9 and TRBJ2-1; no firm D call. CDR1 is SEHNR and CDR2 is FQNEAQ in the germline V gene (reference sequence). The CDR3 sequence is 13 residues long. V dropped 3 bases and J dropped 5 bases, with 8 bases sitting between them. In DNA form, the CDR3 reads TGTGCCAGCAGCTTTATGTTCGACAATGAGCAGTTCTTC. It codes for CASSFMFDNEQFF.

This clone was found many times. The chain combines TRBV12-3 or TRBV12-4 with TRBJ1-3; 9 bases fit TRBD1. V shed 5 bases and J 4 bases; nucleotides not matched to a gene: 6. The CDR3 is 15 amino acids. As DNA, the CDR3 is TGTGCCAGCAGTAAACAGGGGGCGCTCGGAAACACCATATATTTT. Its protein product is CASSKQGALGNTIYF.

Many counts were recorded for this clone. This chain joins TRBV4-3 and TRBJ2-1, with TRBD1 matching over 11 bases. The trim removed 4 bases at V and 6 bases at J, leaving 5 bases unmatched. Germline CDR1 is LGHNA and CDR2 is YSLEER. The CDR3 totals 15 residues. The CDR3 sequence: CASSLGQGAVNEQFF. The CDR3 DNA is TGCGCCAGCAGCCTAGGACAGGGGGCGGTCAATGAGCAGTTCTTC.

This clone was seen many times. The rearrangement uses TRBV29-1 and TRBJ2-7; no definite D call. This CDR3 is built from 11 residues. CDR1 SQVTM and CDR2 ANQGSEA come from the germline V gene. V was clipped by 7 bases and J by 4 bases, with 11 bases between them. CDR3 DNA: TGCAGCGCCCCCCCAGGATACGAGCAGTACTTC. As protein: CSAPPGYEQYF.

This clone has ten or more counts. The rearrangement links TRBV15 to TRBJ1-4; 7 positions agree with TRBD1. V lost 5 bases, J lost 4 bases, and 10 bases stayed unmatched. Germline values: CDR1 LNHNV, CDR2 YYDKDF (reference sequence). The CDR3 spans 16 residues. The CDR3 sequence: CATSPRVGGFNEKLFF. In DNA form, the CDR3 reads TGTGCCACCAGCCCCCGGGTAGGGGGCTTTAATGAAAAACTGTTTTTT.

This clone showed up many times. The chain carries TRBV9 and TRBJ2-1, with 7 bases lining up with TRBD2. The V and J ends lost 3 bases and 0 bases, in that order; junction bases with no gene match: 3. This CDR3 has 15 residues. Germline CDR1 is SGDLS and CDR2 is YYNGEE. DNA of the CDR3: TGTGCCAGCAGCGGAAGCGGGGACTCCTACAATGAGCAGTTCTTC. Protein product: CASSGSGDSYNEQFF.

This clone has ten or more counts. The genes are TRBV7-8 and TRBJ2-3; the match to TRBD2 covers 15 bases. Germline values: CDR1 SGHVS, CDR2 FQNEAQ. CDR3 length: 19 residues. J lost 2 bases, V lost 1 base, and 7 bases had no gene match. The CDR3 region is CASSLDYRTSGGATDTQYF. As DNA, the CDR3 is TGTGCCAGCAGCTTAGATTACAGGACTAGCGGGGGGGCCACAGATACGCAGTATTTT.

This chain joins TRBV29-1 and TRBJ2-2; TRBD2 aligns across 8 bases. The CDR3 is made up of 16 amino acids. Per the germline V gene, CDR1 is SQVTM and CDR2 is ANQGSEA. With V trimmed by 0 bases and J by 4 bases, 7 bases remained unmatched. The CDR3 nucleotides read TGCAGCGTTGAAGAGGGGAGCGGGGGAGGCACCGGGGAGCTGTTTTTT. As protein: CSVEEGSGGGTGELFF.

This clone was detected ten times or more. This rearrangement joins TRBV28 to TRBJ1-2; no reliable D call. Trimming took 7 bases from V and 0 from J, leaving 3 bases between them. Per the germline V gene, CDR1 is MDHEN and CDR2 is SYDVKM. The CDR3 covers 11 residues. The CDR3 bases are TGTGCCAGCACAGCTAACTATGGCTACACCTTC. It specifies CASTANYGYTF.

The CDR3 here is CASSEEQGAGETQYF. In DNA, the CDR3 is TGTGCCAGCAGTGAAGAACAGGGGGCTGGGGAGACCCAGTACTTC. The rearrangement links TRBV25-1 to TRBJ2-5; TRBD1 matches at 9 bases. Germline V CDR1 and CDR2: MGHDK, SYGVNS. The CDR3 covers 15 residues. The junction had 6 bases not matched to a gene; V was cut back by 2 bases and J by 5 bases.

This clone was picked up many times. The chain employs TRBV13 and TRBJ1-1; weak D call: TRBD1 (6 bases). Germline lookup yields CDR1 PRHDT and CDR2 FYEKMQ (reference sequence). V was cut by 4 bases and J by 4 bases, with 13 bases left in between. The CDR3 runs to 14 residues. The CDR3 bases are TGTGCCAGCAGCTCCAGGGGTTTTGGCACTGAAGCTTTCTTT. It yields the protein CASSSRGFGTEAFF.

This clone was observed a few times. The genes are TRBV6-4 and TRBJ2-3, with TRBD2 matching over 8 bases. This CDR3 has 13 amino acids. V trimming: 4 bases; J trimming: 9 bases; junction bases outside the gene matches: 6. The germline V gene has CDR1 MRHNA and CDR2 SNTAGT. The DNA for the CDR3 is TGTGCCAGCAGTGCCGTAGCGGGGTCAACGCAGTATTTT. Amino acid sequence: CASSAVAGSTQYF.

About this clone itself: Other DNA variants within this sample encode the same CDR3. The chain employs TRBV9 and TRBJ2-7, with 9 bases lining up with TRBD1. This CDR3 has 15 residues. V lost 8 bases, J lost 2 bases, and 11 bases stayed unmatched. In germline, CDR1 is SGDLS, CDR2 YYNGEE. This CDR3 is CASIFGQGTAYEQYF. The CDR3 DNA follows: TGTGCCAGTATCTTCGGACAGGGGACGGCCTACGAGCAGTACTTC.

This clone has only a few counts. The CDR3, as DNA: TGTGCCAGCAGTTTAGTTTACAGGGTTTCTGCCTATGGCTACACCTTC. Translation gives CASSLVYRVSAYGYTF. This rearrangement joins TRBV28 to TRBJ1-2, with D possibly being TRBD1 (6 bases). V was pared by 2 bases and J by 4 bases, with 17 bases between. Germline CDR1 MDHEN, CDR2 SYDVKM. CDR3 length: 16 residues.

In DNA form, the CDR3 reads TGTGCCAGCAGCCCTCTAGGCGGGGCGGCCCAGTACTTC. It translates to CASSPLGGAAQYF. The rearrangement links TRBV7-6 to TRBJ2-5; tentative D call: TRBD2 (6 bases). The ends were cut back, 5 bases at V and 9 bases at J, with 16 bases in the middle. CDR3 length: 13 amino acids. Germline-derived CDR1 and CDR2 are SGHVS and FNYEAQ.

This clone showed up just a few times. The chain has TRBV7-8 and TRBJ2-3; TRBD1 or TRBD2 may be the D gene (6 bases each). The CDR3 spans 15 residues. Germline V gene data show CDR1 as SGHVS and CDR2 as FQNEAQ. Trimming cost V 5 bases and J 0 bases, with 12 bases left between them. CDR3 protein: CASSDRRGSTDTQYF. In DNA form, the CDR3 reads TGTGCCAGCAGCGACAGGAGGGGTAGCACAGATACGCAGTATTTT.

The chain couples TRBV5-6 to TRBJ1-2, with 7 bases that match TRBD1. After removal of 3 bases from V and 4 bases from J, the junction contained 6 bases not matched to a gene. The CDR3 length is 14 residues. Germline V gives CDR1 SGHDT, CDR2 YYEEEE. The CDR3 spells CASSSSTGTYGYTF. The CDR3 DNA sequence: TGTGCCAGCAGCTCCTCGACAGGGACCTATGGCTACACCTTC.

Ten or more counts support this clone. The chain uses TRBV2 and TRBJ1-2; 7 nucleotides agree with TRBD1. CDR1 and CDR2 from the germline V gene are SNHLY and FYNNEI. Trimming removed 6 bases from V and 8 bases from J; junction bases left unmatched: 6. The CDR3 totals 12 residues. The CDR3 DNA reads as TGTGCCAGCAGAACGACAGGGTGGGGCTACACCTTC. Protein: CASRTTGWGYTF.

This clone turned up a few times. The chain employs TRBV9 and TRBJ1-1, with 7 bases matching TRBD1. The CDR3 is 17 amino acids. V shed 0 bases and J 4 bases; nucleotides not matched to a gene: 12. CDR1 and CDR2 from the germline V gene are SGDLS and YYNGEE. The CDR3 region is CASSVGPGGKRGTEAFF. The CDR3 DNA reads TGTGCCAGCAGCGTAGGGCCAGGGGGGAAACGGGGCACTGAAGCTTTCTTT.

This clone showed up many times. The chain combines TRBV25-1 with TRBJ1-4, with TRBD1 matching 8 bases. This CDR3 is built from 15 residues. After removal of 8 bases from V and 5 bases from J, the junction contained 10 bases not matched to a gene. The germline gives CDR1 MGHDK, CDR2 SYGVNS. The CDR3 protein is CASGAGTGENEKLFF. Here the CDR3 DNA reads TGTGCCAGCGGAGCGGGGACAGGAGAAAATGAAAAACTGTTTTTT. Using reference TRBV25-1 and TRBJ1-4 for the parts outside the CDR3, the full variable domain is EADIYQTPRYLVIGTGKKITLECSQTMGHDKMYWYQQDPGMELHLIHYSYGVNSTEKGDLSSESTVSRIRTEHFPLTLESARPSHTSQYLCASGAGTGENEKLFFGSGTQLSVL.

At least ten counts were recorded for this clone. The CDR3 coding sequence is TGTGCCAGCAGCTTAAACCGGGGGGGCGGGGGCTACACCTTC. Its protein product is CASSLNRGGGGYTF. The chain combines TRBV7-3 with TRBJ1-2; TRBD1 is a possible D gene (6 bases). The CDR3 extends over 14 amino acids. V was shortened by 1 base and J by 8 bases, with 14 bases between the two germline ends. Germline assignment: CDR1 SGHTA and CDR2 FQGTGA.

This clone was recorded many times. V gene TRBV7-9 combines with J gene TRBJ2-1; TRBD2 aligns across 8 bases. Germline V gene data show CDR1 as SEHNR and CDR2 as FQNEAQ (reference sequence). This CDR3 has 14 amino acids. With 4 bases clipped from V and 4 bases from J, the junction kept 3 bases outside the gene matches. In DNA, the CDR3 is TGTGCCAGCAGCTCCAGCGGGGGATACAATGAGCAGTTCTTC. This sequence encodes CASSSSGGYNEQFF. Looking up the rest from reference TRBV7-9 and TRBJ2-1 gives the full variable domain: DTGVSQNPRHKITKRGQNVTFRCDPISEHNRLYWYRQTLGQGPEFLTYFQNEAQLEKSRLLSDRFSAERPKGSFSTLEIQRTEQGDSAMYLCASSSSGGYNEQFFGPGTRLTVL.

This clone was observed many times. The genes are TRBV28 and TRBJ2-7; no clear D. Germline lookup yields CDR1 MDHEN and CDR2 SYDVKM. V was trimmed by 1 base and J by 4 bases, leaving 11 bases between them. The length of the CDR3 is 14 residues. CDR3 nucleotide sequence: TGTGCCAGCAGTTTATCCGGTAATTGGTACGAGCAGTACTTC. This sequence encodes CASSLSGNWYEQYF.

In its sample, this clone was seen many times. The chain is built from TRBV12-3 or TRBV12-4 and TRBJ2-1; 8 nucleotides line up with TRBD1. The CDR3 is 17 residues long. V was clipped by 5 bases and J by 3 bases; unmatched bases: 12. The CDR3 is CASSQLTGAGGYNEQFF. In DNA form, the CDR3 reads TGTGCCAGCAGTCAGTTGACAGGGGCCGGGGGCTACAATGAGCAGTTCTTC.

Ten or more counts support this clone. The chain joins TRBV4-3 to TRBJ1-4; TRBD1 matches 11 bases. Germline CDR1 reads LGHNA; CDR2 reads YSLEER. Losses at the gene ends were 1 base for V and 8 bases for J; bases not matched to a gene: 6. There are 16 residues in the CDR3. The CDR3 DNA is TGCGCCAGCAGCCAAGGGGCGGGACAGGGGGGAGAAAAACTGTTTTTT. Protein: CASSQGAGQGGEKLFF.

This clone came up many times. The J gene is TRBJ2-1, the V gene TRBV19; 10 bases are shared with TRBD1. Germline V gene lookup returns CDR1 LNHDA and CDR2 SQIVND (reference sequence). The CDR3 runs 12 residues. Trimming at V came to 11 bases and at J to 6 bases, leaving 4 bases not matched to a gene. The CDR3 region has the DNA TGTGCCGCCCGACAGGGGGCCAATGAGCAGTTCTTC. Translation gives CAARQGANEQFF. The full variable domain, its missing parts supplied by reference TRBV19 and TRBJ2-1, is DGGITQSPKYLFRKEGQNVTLSCEQNLNHDAMYWYRQDPGQGLRLIYYSQIVNDFQKGDIAEGYSVSREKKESFPLTVTSAQKNPTAFYLCAARQGANEQFFGPGTRLTVL.

This clone was counted at least ten times. V and J are TRBV5-6 and TRBJ1-2, with D hard to call. The V end was cut by 3 bases, the J end by 4 bases, with 10 bases between. The CDR3 sequence is 13 residues long. Germline V gives CDR1 SGHDT, CDR2 YYEEEE. CDR3 region: CASSSQLLYGYTF. The DNA for the CDR3 is TGTGCCAGCAGCTCACAGCTACTCTATGGCTACACCTTC. Full variable domain (remainder filled in from reference TRBV5-6 and TRBJ1-2): DAGVTQSPTHLIKTRGQQVTLRCSPKSGHDTVSWYQQALGQGPQFIFQYYEEEERQRGNFPDRFSGHQFPNYSSELNVNALLLGDSALYLCASSSQLLYGYTFGSGTRLTVV.

This clone showed up many times. V and J are TRBV5-1 and TRBJ2-7, with TRBD1 matching over 7 bases. This CDR3 is built from 15 residues. The V segment lost 0 bases and the J segment 0 bases; nucleotides outside the gene matches: 3. Per the germline V gene, CDR1 is SGHRS and CDR2 is YFSETQ. The chain's CDR3 is CASSLGDRLSYEQYF. CDR3 DNA: TGCGCCAGCAGCTTGGGGGACAGACTCTCCTACGAGCAGTACTTC.